Detailed here is one T cell receptor (beta chain). Antigen unknown. Repertoires were generated with immunoSEQ multiplex PCR, while TCRdb's copy carries only in-frame clones and drops some. This table has 150,000 to 180,000 clones, approximately 86% appearing once. The record originates from a study of cytomegalovirus exposure and HLA in healthy donors. Study-wide points: Cytomegalovirus-associated TCR beta chains were listed, numbering 150 to 200.

The CDR3 is made up of 15 amino acids. The V gene end was trimmed by 10 bases and the J gene end by 0 bases; junction bases not matched to a gene: 10. The germline gives CDR1 LNHDA, CDR2 SQIVND (reference sequence). The source of this sequence is a man between 18 and 29 years old in good health and CMV-seropositive. Sequencing was performed on PBMCs. V and J are TRBV19 and TRBJ1-2, with 8 bases identical to TRBD1. CDR3 coding DNA: TGTGCCACTAGACTCGGACAGGGAGCTAACTATGGCTACACCTTC. Protein: CATRLGQGANYGYTF.